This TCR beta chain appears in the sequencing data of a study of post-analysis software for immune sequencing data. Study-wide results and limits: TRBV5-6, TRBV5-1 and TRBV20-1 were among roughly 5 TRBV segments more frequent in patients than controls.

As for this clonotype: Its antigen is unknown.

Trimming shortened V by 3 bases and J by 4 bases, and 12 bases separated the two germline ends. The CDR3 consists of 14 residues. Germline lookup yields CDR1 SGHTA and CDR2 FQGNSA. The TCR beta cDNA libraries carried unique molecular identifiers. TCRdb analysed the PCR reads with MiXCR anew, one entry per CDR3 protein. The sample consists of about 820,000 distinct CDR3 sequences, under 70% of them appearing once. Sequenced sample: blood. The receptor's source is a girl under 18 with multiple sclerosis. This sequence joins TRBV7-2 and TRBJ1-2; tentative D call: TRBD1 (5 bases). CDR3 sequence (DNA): TGTGCCAGCAGCTTCAGGGTGAGGGGCTATGGCTACACCTTC. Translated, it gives CASSFRVRGYGYTF.